These T cell receptor beta chains were read from a single sample in a study of T-cell memory formation after mild COVID-19. TCRdb itself ran the 5' RACE reads through MiXCR, one entry per CDR3 protein. The repertoire includes around 140,000 distinct CDR3 sequences, 25% of them detected once, and roughly 25% sits in the top ten. Sequenced material: PBMCs or a T cell subset sorted from them (not recorded which). The source is an adult woman who had mild COVID-19 (a few samples of this study predate the infection). Cell type and time point are not known. The CDR3 runs from the conserved cysteine through the conserved F or W. Size tells how often a clone was seen (once, few, many) or the class of an expanded clone, and some rows leave it out.

TRBJ2-1	TRBV29-1	many	16	CSVEGSGSSWGNEQFF
TRBJ2-7	TRBV15	-	15	CATSSDRGGPYEQYF
TRBJ2-1	TRBV5-5	few	15	CASSLERRSYNEQFF
TRBJ2-3	TRBV28	few	14	CASSPGQGRDTQYF
TRBJ2-1	TRBV11-2	-	14	CASGPGPTYNEQFF
TRBJ2-7	TRBV11-2	-	15	CASSLVTGSPYEQYF
TRBJ1-2	TRBV7-9	many	15	CASSLVGTDRYGYTF
TRBJ2-3	TRBV12-3/TRBV12-4	-	13	CASSQLRTDTQYF
TRBJ1-2	TRBV6-6	-	15	CASSYSERGRAISTF
TRBJ1-1	TRBV5-1	many	17	CASSLSAARTQNTEAFF